Listed below are T cell receptor beta chains from one sample, sequenced in a study of T cell changes during pregnancy in multiple sclerosis. Clones were sequenced by immunoSEQ multiplex PCR, and TCRdb holds only the in-frame ones, with some missing. The data contain some 70,000 clones, approximately 90% of them singletons. This specimen was peripheral blood, taken in the second trimester of pregnancy. All receptors derive from a female donor in good health, enrolled as a control in a pregnancy study. The CDR3 runs from the conserved cysteine through the conserved F or W. A D gene is named only where the DNA matches it firmly. Clone size, where shown, is once, few, many, or a class for clones that have expanded.

>TRBD1|-|TRBJ1-2|TRBV19
CASSPGTGFYGYTF
TGTGCCAGTAGTCCCGGGACAGGGTTCTATGGCTACACCTTC
>-|-|TRBJ1-2|TRBV7-3
CASSPRDNYGYTF
TGTGCCAGCAGCCCCAGGGATAACTATGGCTACACCTTC
>-|-|TRBJ1-5|TRBV10-1
CASSEPEGGTTPYSNQPQHF
TGCGCCAGCAGTGAACCCGAGGGAGGAACGACACCTTATAGCAATCAGCCCCAGCATTTT
>-|-|TRBJ1-1|TRBV11-2
CASSLQGSMNTEAFF
TGTGCCAGCAGCTTGCAGGGGAGCATGAACACTGAAGCTTTCTTT
>-|-|TRBJ2-2|TRBV7-6
CASSLVRKGVTLLTGELFF
TGTGCCAGCAGCTTAGTACGAAAGGGGGTCACCCTATTGACCGGGGAGCTGTTTTTT
>-|-|TRBJ1-2|TRBV28
CASSGRHYGYTF
TGTGCCAGCTCAGGGAGGCACTATGGCTACACCTTC
>-|-|TRBJ2-7|TRBV15
CATSTFSSLQDYEQYF
TGTGCCACCAGCACCTTCAGTAGTTTGCAGGACTACGAGCAGTACTTC
>TRBD1|once|TRBJ1-1|TRBV6-8
CASRGTGSIPLMNTEAFF
TGTGCCAGCAGGGGGACAGGGAGCATCCCTCTCATGAACACTGAAGCTTTCTTT
>TRBD1|-|TRBJ2-6|TRBV23-1
CASSQSRGKHSSGANVLTF
TGCGCCAGCAGTCAATCCAGGGGGAAGCACAGCTCTGGGGCCAACGTCCTGACTTTC
>-|-|TRBJ2-1|TRBV7-8
CASSPILGGEQFF
TGTGCCAGCAGCCCTATTTTGGGGGGTGAGCAGTTCTTC
>-|once|TRBJ2-4|TRBV1
CTSSRLGLAGLAKNIQYF
TGCACCAGCAGCCGGCTGGGACTAGCGGGCCTAGCCAAAAACATTCAGTACTTC
>-|-|TRBJ2-1|TRBV4-1
CASSQGALRGAHNEQFF
TGCGCCAGCAGCCAAGGGGCCCTCCGGGGGGCCCACAATGAGCAGTTCTTC
>-|-|TRBJ2-1|TRBV7-3
CASSFAGAGDEQFF
TGTGCCAGCAGCTTTGCAGGGGCCGGAGATGAGCAGTTCTTC
>-|-|TRBJ2-7|TRBV5-6
CASSIGQAYEQYF
TGTGCCAGCAGCATCGGACAAGCCTACGAGCAGTACTTC
>-|-|TRBJ2-7|TRBV9
CASSGQESHEQYF
TGTGCCAGCAGCGGACAAGAGAGCCACGAGCAGTACTTC
>-|medium-sized|TRBJ1-5|TRBV5-1
CASSLAGDQPQHF
TGCGCCAGCAGCTTGGCCGGTGATCAGCCCCAGCATTTT
>-|-|TRBJ2-3|TRBV7-2
CASSWGQATDTQYF
TGTGCCAGCAGTTGGGGGCAGGCCACAGATACGCAGTATTTT
>-|-|TRBJ1-1|TRBV6-5
CASSYSGYTEAFF
TGTGCCAGCAGTTACTCCGGGTACACTGAAGCTTTCTTT
>-|-|TRBJ2-2|TRBV19
CASSIGIRGNTGELFF
TGTGCCAGTAGTATCGGTATCAGGGGTAACACCGGGGAGCTGTTTTTT
>-|-|TRBJ2-7|TRBV10-3
CAISGQVTYEQYF
TGTGCCATCAGTGGGCAGGTTACCTACGAGCAGTACTTC
>-|once|TRBJ1-2|TRBV10-1
CASISGAPYGYTF
TGCGCCAGCATCTCGGGAGCCCCCTATGGCTACACCTTC
>-|-|TRBJ2-7|TRBV28
CASSRLEQYF
TGTGCCAGCAGTCGACTGGAGCAGTACTTC
>-|-|TRBJ2-3|TRBV7-3
CASSLGGQGDTQYF
TGTGCCAGCAGCCTCGGGGGGCAGGGAGATACGCAGTATTTT
>TRBD1|-|TRBJ2-3|TRBV27
CASSRQGLTDTQYF
TGTGCCAGCAGTAGACAGGGTCTCACAGATACGCAGTATTTT
>TRBD2|-|TRBJ2-7|TRBV4-3
CASSLIAGGRYEQYF
TGCGCCAGCAGCCTAATAGCGGGGGGCCGCTACGAGCAGTACTTC
>TRBD1|-|TRBJ1-4|TRBV10-3
CAISSGTGVEKLFF
TGTGCCATCAGCTCCGGGACAGGTGTTGAAAAACTGTTTTTT
>-|-|TRBJ1-6|TRBV7-8
CASSLTGGYSPLHF
TGTGCCAGTAGCTTGACAGGAGGATATTCACCCCTCCACTTT
>-|-|TRBJ1-1|TRBV19
CASSRPGATNTEAFF
TGTGCCAGTAGTAGGCCAGGGGCGACGAACACTGAAGCTTTCTTT
>-|-|TRBJ1-1|TRBV18
CASSIQERTEAFF
TGTGCCAGCTCAATACAAGAGAGGACTGAAGCTTTCTTT
>-|-|TRBJ1-2|TRBV11-2
CASRAAFRGANYGYTF
TGTGCCAGCAGGGCTGCTTTTCGGGGGGCCAACTATGGCTACACCTTC
>-|-|TRBJ1-6|TRBV18
CASSPSRTFMNSPLHF
TGTGCCAGCTCACCAAGCCGTACTTTTATGAATTCACCCCTCCACTTT
>-|-|TRBJ1-2|TRBV5-6
CASSLGGVAGNYGYTF
TGTGCCAGCAGCTTGGGGGGCGTGGCGGGGAACTATGGCTACACCTTC
>-|once|TRBJ1-6|TRBV7-2
CASSKQGSYNSPLHF
TGTGCCAGCTCCAAACAGGGATCCTATAATTCACCCCTCCACTTT
>-|-|TRBJ1-1|TRBV7-3
CASSPFGGVNTEAFF
TGTGCCAGCAGCCCTTTCGGGGGTGTAAACACTGAAGCTTTCTTT
>-|-|TRBJ1-1|TRBV5-8
CASSPGLQGRRAFF
TGTGCCAGCAGCCCCGGCTTACAGGGTAGGAGAGCTTTCTTT
>-|-|TRBJ2-7|TRBV5-6
CASSYRQPYEQYF
TGTGCCAGCAGCTACAGACAACCCTACGAGCAGTACTTC
>-|once|TRBJ1-1|TRBV4-1
CASSQVQAGKGAFF
TGCGCCAGCAGCCAAGTGCAGGCGGGAAAGGGAGCTTTCTTT
>-|-|TRBJ1-5|TRBV7-2
CASREISAGQPQHF
TGTGCCAGCAGGGAGATCTCGGCGGGTCAGCCCCAGCATTTT
>-|-|TRBJ2-3|TRBV29-1
CSTYWRRGTDTQYF
TGCAGCACATACTGGCGGCGAGGGACAGATACGCAGTATTTT
>-|-|TRBJ1-1|TRBV5-4
CASSPGGRTEAFF
TGTGCCAGCAGCCCCGGGGGGCGCACTGAAGCTTTCTTT
>-|-|TRBJ2-4|TRBV27
CASSFLLTKNIQYF
TGTGCCAGCAGTTTTTTACTTACCAAAAACATTCAGTACTTC
>-|-|TRBJ1-6|TRBV7-2
CASSSPGRGGSPLHF
TGTGCCAGCAGCTCCCCGGGGAGGGGGGGTTCACCCCTCCACTTT
>-|-|TRBJ1-5|TRBV6-5
CASSWDTSQPQHF
TGTGCCAGCAGCTGGGACACGTCCCAGCCCCAGCATTTT
>TRBD1|-|TRBJ1-6|TRBV27
CASSPVDRVDSPLHF
TGTGCCAGCAGCCCCGTGGACAGGGTAGATTCACCCCTCCACTTT
>TRBD1|-|TRBJ1-1|TRBV7-9
CASSPRTGGGAEAFF
TGTGCCAGCAGCCCCCGGACAGGGGGAGGTGCTGAAGCTTTCTTT
>TRBD1|few|TRBJ1-2|TRBV7-9
CASSLASDRGSYGYTF
TGTGCCAGCAGCTTAGCCTCGGACAGGGGGAGCTATGGCTACACCTTC
>TRBD2|-|TRBJ2-7|TRBV7-6
CASSSQPGGSYEQYF
TGTGCCAGCAGCTCACAGCCGGGCGGGAGCTACGAGCAGTACTTC
>-|-|TRBJ2-3|TRBV19
CASSIDRGFAGTDTQYF
TGTGCCAGTAGTATAGATCGAGGTTTTGCTGGCACAGATACGCAGTATTTT
>TRBD2|-|TRBJ2-4|TRBV28
CASKLGGVLAKNIQYF
TGTGCCAGCAAACTGGGGGGGGTCCTAGCCAAAAACATTCAGTACTTC
>-|-|TRBJ1-6|TRBV7-2
CASSLVEGGSSPLHF
TGTGCCAGCAGCCTAGTCGAAGGGGGTTCTTCACCCCTCCACTTT